This T cell receptor (beta chain) derives from a study of blood T cell repertoires in COVID-19. Study overall: The study drew acute and convalescent COVID-19 samples from the United States, Italy and Spain. The cDNA or gDNA used as material had been derived from T cells, B-cell-depleted T cells, or PBMCs.

The germline V and J ends were trimmed by 3 bases and 10 bases, with 9 bases remaining between them. The CDR3 contains 11 residues. Germline V gene data show CDR1 as SGDLS and CDR2 as YYNGEE. Profiled with immunoSEQ multiplex PCR; TCRdb holds only in-frame clones, not every one. The table has around 400,000 clones, around 92% seen once; the top ten hold 1.5% to 2%. The receptor's source is a woman younger than 45 who had recovered from COVID-19. The rearrangement uses TRBV9 and TRBJ2-3; TRBD2 might be the D (5 bases). Specimen: PBMCs or T cells enriched from blood (not recorded which). The DNA for the CDR3 is TGTGCCAGCAGCGGGACCGGGGCGCAGTATTTT. This translates into CASSGTGAQYF.